The next 9 T cell receptor beta chains were all read from a single sample in a study of a mutant IDH1 vaccine in newly diagnosed glioma. Libraries were prepared by immunoSEQ multiplex PCR; TCRdb keeps only in-frame clonotypes and omits some of them. This table has around 70,000 clones, about 88% appearing once. Regarding time point: week 35, safety follow-up. One vaccine dose held 300 ug of mutant IDH1 20-mer peptide and came with topical imiquimod. The antigens these receptors bind are not known. The starting material was PBMCs, obtained from a glioma patient whose treatment included an IDH1 peptide vaccine. The source of these receptors is a man between 25 and 39 years old with glioma.

The CDR3 protein is CASSKGWDSQNEQFF. The CDR3 nucleotides are TGTGCCAGCAGCAAAGGGTGGGACAGTCAAAATGAGCAGTTCTTC. The chain employs TRBV21-1 and TRBJ2-1; the table's D call TRBD1 went unverified against the DNA. TRBV21-1 is deemed a pseudogene. The CDR3 spans 15 residues.

V and J are TRBV7-9 and TRBJ1-2; D remains unclear. V dropped 5 bases and J dropped 6 bases, with 10 bases sitting between them. The germline gives CDR1 SEHNR, CDR2 FQNEAQ (reference sequence). CDR3 length equals 12 residues. The CDR3 region has the DNA TGTGCCAGCAGCCCCCAGGCCGATGGCTACACCTTC. Translation gives CASSPQADGYTF. Full variable domain (rest looked up from reference TRBV7-9 and TRBJ1-2): DTGVSQNPRHKITKRGQNVTFRCDPISEHNRLYWYRQTLGQGPEFLTYFQNEAQLEKSRLLSDRFSAERPKGSFSTLEIQRTEQGDSAMYLCASSPQADGYTFGSGTRLTVV.

V usage is TRBV7-9 and J usage is TRBJ2-3; the D call may be TRBD1 or TRBD2 (5 bases each). Trimming cost V 3 bases and J 2 bases, with 12 bases left between them. The length of the CDR3 is 15 residues. Per germline, CDR1 SEHNR and CDR2 FQNEAQ (reference sequence). CDR3 amino acids: CASSFRGADTDTQYF. The CDR3 DNA reads TGTGCCAGCAGCTTCAGAGGGGCAGACACAGATACGCAGTATTTT.

The chain employs TRBV27 and TRBJ1-2; D might be TRBD1 (6 bases). V lost 3 bases, J lost 9 bases, and 14 bases lay in between. The germline gives CDR1 MNHEY, CDR2 SMNVEV (reference sequence). CDR3 size: 13 residues. The CDR3: CASSFSGGASYTF. The CDR3 DNA sequence: TGTGCCAGCAGTTTTAGTGGGGGCGCGAGCTACACCTTC.

The gene calls are TRBV15 and TRBJ1-1, with D unclear. This CDR3 contains 11 residues. Germline CDR1 and CDR2: LNHNV and YYDKDF (reference sequence). V lost 6 bases, J lost 7 bases, and 9 bases lay in between. The CDR3 DNA sequence: TGTGCCACCAGGTCCCAAAGTGAAGCTTTCTTT. This translates into CATRSQSEAFF.

V gene TRBV7-2 combines with J gene TRBJ1-2; D gene uncertain. This CDR3 has 11 residues. Germline lookup yields CDR1 SGHTA and CDR2 FQGNSA. The V gene lost 6 bases and the J gene lost 8 bases, with 10 bases spanning the gap. Here the CDR3 reads CASSYTTGYTF. The CDR3 DNA sequence: TGTGCCAGCAGTTACACGACGGGCTACACCTTC.

This clone was seen only once. This rearrangement joins TRBV7-3 to TRBJ2-1; TRBD1 matches at 7 bases. With 6 bases clipped from V and 3 bases from J, the junction kept 8 bases outside the gene matches. The CDR3 spans 15 residues. Germline V gene data show CDR1 as SGHTA and CDR2 as FQGTGA. The CDR3 protein is CASRLTGTDYNEQFF. CDR3 nucleotide sequence: TGTGCCAGCAGATTGACCGGGACAGACTACAATGAGCAGTTCTTC.

The rearrangement links TRBV6-5 to TRBJ1-2; D is ambiguous. In germline, CDR1 is MNHEY, CDR2 SVGAGI. The germline V and J ends were trimmed by 11 bases and 1 base, with 14 bases remaining between them. CDR3 length: 13 residues. CDR3 region: CAVGGAYNYGYTF. CDR3 DNA: TGTGCCGTAGGCGGAGCTTATAACTATGGCTACACCTTC.

The chain couples TRBV4-2 to TRBJ2-3, with TRBD2 as a possible D gene (6 bases). CDR3 size: 16 residues. CDR1 LGHNA and CDR2 YNFKEQ come from the germline V gene. The ends were cut back, 0 bases at V and 2 bases at J, with 12 bases in the middle. CDR3 amino acids: CASSQDASEYTDTQYF. As DNA, the CDR3 is TGTGCCAGCAGCCAAGATGCTAGCGAGTACACAGATACGCAGTATTTT.